One and the same sample provided the 19 T cell receptor beta chains below, sequenced in a study of post-analysis software for immune sequencing data (dated by TCRdb to between 2015 and 2016). Results the study describes overall, beyond this receptor: Patients showed significantly higher frequencies than controls for a handful of TRBV segments, among them TRBV5-6, TRBV5-1 and TRBV20-1.

Their specific antigens are unknown. The receptor library was made with PCR. Sequencing took place on an Illumina HiSeq 2500. To reduce PCR and sequencing biases, unique molecular identifiers were incorporated into the TCR beta cDNA libraries. TCRdb trimmed public reads at Q25 via fastp, called clones via MiXCR and kept in-frame beta chains. Under each unique CDR3 protein, matching rows form one entry showing the most common genes and DNA. In all, the sample holds a few hundred thousand distinct CDR3 sequences, and about 39% of those were seen once. The ten largest clones take up about 7.6% of the sample. The specimen was blood. The receptors were gathered from a girl aged 2-10 years with multiple sclerosis.

This clonotype was counted a few times. The CDR3 bases are TGTGCCATCGGGACAGTGGATGGGACCCAGTACTTC. Translation gives CAIGTVDGTQYF. The genes are TRBV10-3 and TRBJ2-5; 7 nucleotides line up with TRBD1. The CDR3 consists of 12 residues. The V gene end was trimmed by 8 bases and the J gene end by 7 bases; junction bases not matched to a gene: 7. Germline CDR1 ENHRY, CDR2 SYGVKD.

V gene TRBV20-1 combines with J gene TRBJ1-5; a weak D match, TRBD1 (6 bases). The germline gives CDR1 DFQATT, CDR2 SNEGSKA (reference sequence). V was pared by 3 bases and J by 6 bases, with 15 bases between. The length of the CDR3 is 14 residues. In DNA form, the CDR3 reads TGCAGTGCTAGTAATGGGGGCAACGGTCAGCCCCAGCATTTT. This translates into CSASNGGNGQPQHF.

This clonotype was counted between two and nine times. The chain uses TRBV5-1 and TRBJ2-5; 7 bases fit TRBD2. Germline V lookup: CDR1 SGHRS, CDR2 YFSETQ. V trimming: 3 bases; J trimming: 0 bases; junction bases outside the gene matches: 17. The CDR3 is made up of 19 amino acids. This chain's CDR3 is CASSSGLTYALHHQETQYF. As DNA, the CDR3 is TGCGCCAGCAGCTCGGGACTAACTTACGCACTGCACCACCAAGAGACCCAGTACTTC.

The chain couples TRBV28 to TRBJ2-5; 9 positions match TRBD2. The DNA end is a closer match to TRBJ2-7, so the J assignment may be wrong. The germline V gene has CDR1 MDHEN and CDR2 SYDVKM. The CDR3 extends over 16 amino acids. CDR3 protein: CASSLSPRTSADEQYF. CDR3 bases: TGTGCCAGCAGTTTAAGCCCGAGGACTAGCGCAGACGAGCAGTACTTC.

V usage is TRBV5-1 and J usage is TRBJ1-5; TRBD1 might be the D (5 bases). V was trimmed by 4 bases and J by 2 bases, leaving 13 bases between them. Germline CDR1 reads SGHRS; CDR2 reads YFSETQ. This CDR3 is 15 amino acids long. CDR3 nucleotides: TGCGCCAGCAGCGTCGGGGACGTGGGCAATCAGCCCCAGCATTTT. Protein sequence: CASSVGDVGNQPQHF.

In its sample, this clonotype was seen a few times. This chain joins TRBV6-4 and TRBJ1-2; D remains unclear. The CDR3 has 13 residues. V was pared by 4 bases and J by 1 base, with 7 bases between. From germline, CDR1 is MRHNA and CDR2 SNTAGT. The CDR3 DNA sequence: TGTGCCAGCAGTGCCGGGGTTAACTATGGCTACACCTTC. It specifies CASSAGVNYGYTF.

This clonotype appeared a few times. V gene TRBV6-6 combines with J gene TRBJ2-7; no definite D call. V was trimmed by 6 bases and J by 5 bases, leaving 11 bases between them. The length of the CDR3 is 12 residues. Germline CDR1 MNHNY, CDR2 SVGAGI (reference sequence). CDR3 DNA: TGTGCCAGCAGCCAATGGGTGGACGAGCAGTACTTC. Translated, it gives CASSQWVDEQYF.

This rearrangement joins TRBV20-1 to TRBJ1-1; no firm D call. In germline, CDR1 is DFQATT, CDR2 SNEGSKA (reference sequence). V was pared by 6 bases and J by 6 bases, with 17 bases between. This CDR3 is 13 amino acids long. CDR3 bases: TGCAGTGCCCCGGCCCCCCCAGGCCCTGAAGCTTTCTTT. Amino acids: CSAPAPPGPEAFF.

This chain links TRBV24-1 with TRBJ2-5, with D perhaps TRBD1 (6 bases). V lost 7 bases, J lost 1 base, and 9 bases lay in between. The CDR3 covers 13 residues. The germline CDR1 and CDR2 sequences are KGHDR and SFDVKD. CDR3 DNA sequence: TGTGCCACCAGGGAAGGGGGCCAAGAGACCCAGTACTTC. Translated: CATREGGQETQYF.

This clonotype was seen a handful of times. This chain uses TRBV9 with TRBJ2-3; D uncertain. Germline V CDR1 and CDR2: SGDLS, YYNGEE. The CDR3 consists of 13 residues. The V and J ends lost 3 bases and 0 bases respectively, with 5 bases between them. CDR3 in amino acids: CASSASSTDTQYF. The CDR3 bases are TGTGCCAGCAGCGCCAGCAGCACAGATACGCAGTATTTT. Variable domain in full (rest from reference TRBV9 and TRBJ2-3): DSGVTQTPKHLITATGQRVTLRCSPRSGDLSVYWYQQSLDQGLQFLIQYYNGEERAKGNILERFSAQQFPDLHSELNLSSLELGDSALYFCASSASSTDTQYFGPGTRLTVL.

This chain joins TRBV5-6 and TRBJ2-5; perhaps D is TRBD1 or TRBD2 (5 bases each). The CDR3 consists of 16 residues. Germline CDR1 and CDR2: SGHDT and YYEEEE. The V and J ends lost 4 bases and 11 bases respectively, with 27 bases between them. In DNA, the CDR3 is TGTGCCAGCAGCCCTGAGGGGTGGGGGAGTGCGAATGAGCAGTACTTC. This translates into CASSPEGWGSANEQYF. Together with reference TRBV5-6 and TRBJ2-5, the CDR3 gives the full variable domain: DAGVTQSPTHLIKTRGQQVTLRCSPKSGHDTVSWYQQALGQGPQFIFQYYEEEERQRGNFPDRFSGHQFPNYSSELNVNALLLGDSALYLCASSPEGWGSANEQYFGPGTRLLVL.

V gene TRBV9 combines with J gene TRBJ1-2; D possibly corresponds to TRBD1 (5 bases). Germline CDR1 and CDR2: SGDLS and YYNGEE. CDR3 length equals 15 residues. With 0 bases removed from V and 5 bases from J, the gap between germline ends came to 14 bases. The CDR3 here is CASSVGGKLPYGYTF. CDR3 nucleotides: TGTGCCAGCAGCGTAGGGGGCAAGTTACCGTATGGCTACACCTTC. The full variable domain, with the rest looked up from reference TRBV9 and TRBJ1-2, is DSGVTQTPKHLITATGQRVTLRCSPRSGDLSVYWYQQSLDQGLQFLIQYYNGEERAKGNILERFSAQQFPDLHSELNLSSLELGDSALYFCASSVGGKLPYGYTFGSGTRLTVV.

On this clonotype: Because the CDR3 is missing its conserved closing phenylalanine or tryptophan, this is likely a read error. The limits of the CDR3 on the DNA are not certain, so only TCRdb's listed CDR3 is given. The V and J genes are TRBV20-1 and TRBJ1-2. The CDR3 sequence runs 13 residues, both termini included. Germline assignment: CDR1 DFQATT and CDR2 SNEGSKA (reference sequence). The chain's CDR3 is CSARPRLLIGYTC.

The chain links TRBV30 to TRBJ2-1; 7 nucleotides match TRBD1. The trim removed 0 bases at V and 4 bases at J, leaving 6 bases unmatched. Germline CDR1 GTSNPN, CDR2 SVGIG (reference sequence). The CDR3 is made up of 15 amino acids. The CDR3 loop is CAWSVRDREYNEQFF. The CDR3 nucleotides are TGTGCCTGGAGTGTACGGGACAGAGAATACAATGAGCAGTTCTTC.

The V gene is TRBV6-5, the J gene TRBJ1-2; a weak D match, TRBD1 (6 bases). V shed 2 bases and J shed 4 bases, with 11 bases lying between them. The CDR3 consists of 14 residues. The germline gives CDR1 MNHEY, CDR2 SVGAGI. CDR3 in amino acids: CASSYEGVGYGYTF. CDR3 DNA sequence: TGTGCCAGCAGTTACGAGGGGGTTGGCTATGGCTACACCTTC.

The chain links TRBV7-9 to TRBJ1-1, with no clear D. V was clipped by 6 bases and J by 5 bases, with 4 bases between them. The CDR3 is 10 amino acids. Germline V gene sequence: CDR1 SEHNR, CDR2 FQNEAQ (reference sequence). The CDR3 sequence is CASRRTEAFF. CDR3 bases: TGTGCCAGCAGGCGGACTGAAGCTTTCTTT.

The gene calls are TRBV6-5 and TRBJ2-7, with a tentative D call TRBD1 (6 bases). The CDR3 spans 15 residues. V lost 8 bases and J lost 2, with 19 bases in between. CDR1 is MNHEY and CDR2 is SVGAGI in the germline V gene. The CDR3 bases are TGTGCCAGCTGCCACAGGGATCTGTGGCCCTACGAGCAGTACTTC. Translated, it gives CASCHRDLWPYEQYF.

This clonotype has at least ten counts. The chain has TRBV2 and TRBJ1-2; possibly TRBD1 for D (5 bases). The V gene lost 0 bases and the J gene lost 8 bases, with 19 bases spanning the gap. Germline CDR1 reads SNHLY; CDR2 reads FYNNEI. This CDR3 is 16 amino acids long. The CDR3: CASSEALRDRSIGYTF. The CDR3 nucleotides are TGTGCCAGCAGTGAAGCGCTTCGGGACCGGAGCATCGGCTACACCTTC.

Notes on this clonotype: Germline and junction disagree at one end, which may indicate a read error. The chain links TRBV7-2 to TRBJ2-4; 10 nucleotides agree with TRBD1. Gene TRBJ2-7 matches the end of the DNA better, so the J call may be wrong. There are 16 residues in the CDR3. Germline V gene data show CDR1 as SGHTA and CDR2 as FQGNSA. CDR3 in DNA: TGTGCCGGCAGCTCAAATGCCGGGACAGGGGATTACGAGCAGTACTTC. Residues: CAGSSNAGTGDYEQYF.